What follows are 17 T cell receptor beta chains derived from one specimen sequenced in a study of spatial heterogeneity in lung cancer. Time point given: sample taken at primary tumor resection. TCRdb re-analysed the 5' RACE reads in MiXCR, keeping a single row per CDR3 protein. This table holds roughly 48,000 distinct CDR3 sequences, about 5.8% found once. The sequenced sample was PBMCs, obtained at surgery. Receptors originate from a male donor with early-stage non-small cell lung cancer.

At least ten counts were recorded for this clonotype. The CDR3 loop is CASSWPSGEQYF. CDR3 DNA: TGTGCCAGCAGTTGGCCTTCAGGGGAGCAGTACTTC. This chain connects TRBV6-6 to TRBJ2-7; D perhaps matches TRBD1 (5 bases). With 4 bases removed from V and 7 bases from J, the gap between germline ends came to 11 bases. The length of the CDR3 is 12 residues. Looked up from germline, CDR1 is MNHNY and CDR2 is SVGAGI (reference sequence).

There are a few counts of this clonotype. V and J are TRBV12-3 or TRBV12-4 and TRBJ2-5, with TRBD2 identical over 8 bases. V trimming: 6 bases; J trimming: 1 base; junction bases outside the gene matches: 7. This CDR3 region has 15 residues. CDR3 in amino acids: CASSISGILQETQYF. The CDR3 region has the DNA TGTGCCAGCAGCATTAGCGGGATACTCCAAGAGACCCAGTACTTC.

Ten or more counts support this clonotype. The chain links TRBV30 to TRBJ2-3; possibly TRBD2 for D (6 bases). V gave up 3 bases and J gave up 10 bases, with 14 bases separating them. Germline V gene lookup returns CDR1 GTSNPN and CDR2 SVGIG (reference sequence). The CDR3 is made up of 12 amino acids. In DNA, the CDR3 is TGTGCCTGGAGCGCGGGGCCAGGGTCGCAGTATTTT. Translation: CAWSAGPGSQYF.

This clonotype occurred many times. The chain uses TRBV2 and TRBJ1-1; 7 bases match TRBD1. CDR3 size: 13 residues. Germline V gene data show CDR1 as SNHLY and CDR2 as FYNNEI. V dropped 6 bases and J dropped 1; count of bases not matched to a gene: 2. This chain's CDR3 is CASRRQGNTEAFF. In nucleotides, the CDR3 is TGTGCCAGCAGACGACAGGGGAACACTGAAGCTTTCTTT.

This clonotype was seen a few times. The chain combines TRBV4-1 with TRBJ2-4; the match to TRBD1 covers 8 bases. The CDR3 spans 19 residues. Trimming cost V 0 bases and J 1 base; bases outside gene matches: 11. The V gene's germline CDR1 is MGHRA and CDR2 YSYEKL. Written as DNA, the CDR3 is TGCGCCAGCAGCCAAGAGCGCGGTTCGGACAGGGAGGCCAAAAACATTCAGTACTTC. This encodes CASSQERGSDREAKNIQYF.

At least ten counts were recorded for this clonotype. This chain joins TRBV6-5 and TRBJ1-1, with TRBD1 as a possible D gene (5 bases). Germline assignment: CDR1 MNHEY and CDR2 SVGAGI. Between the trimmed V and J ends, which lost 5 bases and 0 bases, there was a span of 10 bases. This CDR3 comprises 14 residues. CDR3 amino acids: CASSKRGVNTEAFF. As DNA, the CDR3 is TGTGCCAGCAGTAAGCGGGGGGTGAACACTGAAGCTTTCTTT.

This chain uses TRBV6-2 or TRBV6-3 with TRBJ2-7; D may be TRBD1 (6 bases). The CDR3 sequence is 11 residues long. Germline V gene data show CDR1 as MNHEY and CDR2 as SVGEGT. Trimming left V 4 bases short and J 12 bases short, with 13 bases between. The CDR3 protein is CASSSRQAGYF. The CDR3 coding sequence is TGTGCCAGCAGTTCACGACAGGCCGGGTACTTC.

In its sample, this clonotype was seen a few times. The chain links TRBV19 to TRBJ2-1; tentatively, D is TRBD2 (6 bases). Trimming left V 3 bases short and J 0 bases short, with 12 bases between. Germline V gives CDR1 LNHDA, CDR2 SQIVND (reference sequence). The CDR3 runs 16 residues. The CDR3: CASSIDLASSYNEQFF. CDR3 bases: TGTGCCAGTAGTATCGATCTAGCGAGCTCCTACAATGAGCAGTTCTTC. The variable domain in full, with the rest retrieved from reference TRBV19 and TRBJ2-1, is DGGITQSPKYLFRKEGQNVTLSCEQNLNHDAMYWYRQDPGQGLRLIYYSQIVNDFQKGDIAEGYSVSREKKESFPLTVTSAQKNPTAFYLCASSIDLASSYNEQFFGPGTRLTVL.

There are many counts of this clonotype. J is TRBJ2-2 and V is TRBV28; D possibly corresponds to TRBD2 (5 bases). V was trimmed by 8 bases and J by 7 bases, leaving 17 bases between them. There are 14 residues in the CDR3. From germline, CDR1 is MDHEN and CDR2 SYDVKM. Written as DNA, the CDR3 is TGTGCCAGCTGGGAGAGAAATGTGGGCGGGGAGCTGTTTTTT. The encoded protein is CASWERNVGGELFF.

This clonotype was detected many times. The chain uses TRBV7-2 and TRBJ2-1; 8 nucleotides match TRBD1. Trimming took 1 base from V and 7 from J; bases not matched to a gene: 3. Germline V gives CDR1 SGHTA, CDR2 FQGNSA. The CDR3 sequence is 14 residues long. Here the CDR3 DNA reads TGTGCCAGCAGCTTAGTGACAGGGGATAATGAGCAGTTCTTC. Translated: CASSLVTGDNEQFF.

This clonotype was recorded at least ten times. This chain connects TRBV12-3 or TRBV12-4 to TRBJ2-7; 7 nucleotides agree with TRBD1. Trimming at V came to 7 bases and at J to 7 bases, leaving 7 bases not matched to a gene. The CDR3 is 12 residues long. The CDR3 DNA reads TGTGCCAGCACAGGGGGTTGGAGGGAGCAGTACTTC. Translating it yields CASTGGWREQYF.

There are many counts of this clonotype. V is TRBV28 and J is TRBJ1-5, with TRBD1 identical over 7 bases. Germline V gene sequence: CDR1 MDHEN, CDR2 SYDVKM. With V trimmed by 3 bases and J by 7 bases, 3 bases remained unmatched. CDR3 length: 13 amino acids. This CDR3 is CASSFPDRQPQHF. In nucleotides, the CDR3 is TGTGCCAGCAGTTTTCCGGACAGGCAGCCCCAGCATTTT.

This chain uses TRBV6-5 with TRBJ2-7, with 8 bases identical to TRBD1. Germline loops: CDR1 MNHEY, CDR2 SVGAGI. The CDR3 has 15 amino acids. J lost 3 bases, V lost 0 bases, and 4 bases had no gene match. Written as DNA, the CDR3 is TGTGCCAGCAGTTACTCCGGGACAGGCCGCTACGAGCAGTACTTC. The encoded protein is CASSYSGTGRYEQYF.

Many counts were recorded for this clonotype. The gene calls are TRBV7-9 and TRBJ2-2; D remains ambiguous. Germline assignment: CDR1 SEHNR and CDR2 FQNEAQ (reference sequence). Between the trimmed V and J ends, which lost 5 bases and 1 base, there was a span of 14 bases. This CDR3 has 16 amino acids. The CDR3 nucleotides are TGTGCCAGCAGCAAACCGAGGACCGGGAACACCGGGGAGCTGTTTTTT. Translation: CASSKPRTGNTGELFF.

This clonotype showed up just a few times. The V call is TRBV4-1, the J call TRBJ2-2; TRBD2 matches 8 bases. J gave up 7 bases and V 5 bases, and 18 bases lay outside the gene matches. The CDR3 length is 18 residues. CDR1 and CDR2 from the germline V gene are MGHRA and YSYEKL. CDR3 nucleotide sequence: TGCGCCAGCAGCTTCCGGACTAGCTCCCCTACCGATGGCGGGGAGCTGTTTTTT. It yields the protein CASSFRTSSPTDGGELFF.

The DNA for the CDR3 is TGTGCCAGCAGCAAACTAGCGGGACAGCCGACCCAGTACTTC. It codes for CASSKLAGQPTQYF. V and J are TRBV7-2 and TRBJ2-5, with 10 bases fitting TRBD2. CDR3 size: 14 residues. In germline, CDR1 is SGHTA, CDR2 FQGNSA. Unmatched junction bases numbered 7, after V lost 5 bases and J lost 7 bases.

This clonotype was detected many times. The rearrangement uses TRBV24-1 and TRBJ2-2; no firm D call. V gave up 3 bases and J gave up 3 bases, with 19 bases separating them. Per germline, CDR1 KGHDR and CDR2 SFDVKD. There are 18 residues in the CDR3. The CDR3, as DNA: TGTGCCACCAGTGATCTGCCCATAATCTCCGGAGACACCGGGGAGCTGTTTTTT. This encodes CATSDLPIISGDTGELFF.